These T cell receptor beta chains were read from a single sample in a study of metastatic and nonmetastatic thyroid tumors. TCRdb re-clonotyped the PCR reads via MiXCR. The sample records more than 25,000 clones, 7% to 8% being singletons. Sequenced input: blood. The source of these receptors is a female donor with papillary thyroid cancer or a benign thyroid nodule (not recorded which). Some clones in this sample may be carry-over from other donors' samples. Both conserved end residues are part of each CDR3. The order of the fields is CDR3 length, V gene, J gene, CDR3 protein.

len: 15
v_gene: TRBV2
j_gene: TRBJ1-4
CDR3aa: CASSASPGTGAELFF

len: 12
v_gene: TRBV28
j_gene: TRBJ2-1
CDR3aa: CASRLGNKSLFF

len: 12
v_gene: TRBV28
j_gene: TRBJ2-7
CDR3aa: CASRTTAYEQYF

len: 14
v_gene: TRBV7-9
j_gene: TRBJ2-1
CDR3aa: CASGGDRLQREQFF

len: 13
v_gene: TRBV7-9
j_gene: TRBJ2-1
CDR3aa: CASSLGSNNEQFF

len: 15
v_gene: TRBV10-3
j_gene: TRBJ2-6
CDR3aa: CAIRELGGARDVLTF

len: 15
v_gene: TRBV9
j_gene: TRBJ2-5
CDR3aa: CASSVAPTGGETQYF

len: 15
v_gene: TRBV19
j_gene: TRBJ2-6
CDR3aa: CASSARGAGANVLTF

len: 15
v_gene: TRBV18
j_gene: TRBJ1-3
CDR3aa: CASSPTTGIQNTIYF

len: 15
v_gene: TRBV7-9
j_gene: TRBJ1-2
CDR3aa: CASSPIVDREGGYTF

len: 15
v_gene: TRBV12-3/TRBV12-4
j_gene: TRBJ2-7
CDR3aa: CASSLRGQLSYEQYF

len: 14
v_gene: TRBV12-3/TRBV12-4
j_gene: TRBJ1-2
CDR3aa: CASSLQGKGGGYTF

len: 13
v_gene: TRBV6-2/TRBV6-3
j_gene: TRBJ2-4
CDR3aa: CATSGLGKNIQYF

len: 16
v_gene: TRBV3-1
j_gene: TRBJ1-3
CDR3aa: CASSLRTGWSGNTIYF

len: 14
v_gene: TRBV3-1
j_gene: TRBJ2-4
CDR3aa: CASSPQGVENIQYF

len: 13
v_gene: TRBV18
j_gene: TRBJ1-2
CDR3aa: CASSEAAFYGYTF

len: 14
v_gene: TRBV5-1
j_gene: TRBJ2-7
CDR3aa: CASSKGQGQCEQYF

len: 14
v_gene: TRBV13
j_gene: TRBJ2-7
CDR3aa: CASSLGPGGYEQYF

len: 16
v_gene: TRBV9
j_gene: TRBJ2-3
CDR3aa: CASTPLGGAGTDTQYF

len: 13
v_gene: TRBV7-9
j_gene: TRBJ2-7
CDR3aa: CASSDVDSYEQYF

len: 15
v_gene: TRBV5-1
j_gene: TRBJ1-2
CDR3aa: CASSLDGTGKYGYTF

len: 13
v_gene: TRBV4-1
j_gene: TRBJ2-7
CDR3aa: CASSPATRGEQYF

len: 15
v_gene: TRBV19
j_gene: TRBJ2-7
CDR3aa: CASSIWGTESYEQYF

len: 15
v_gene: TRBV24-1
j_gene: TRBJ2-5
CDR3aa: CATSDSGVIQETQYF

len: 15
v_gene: TRBV11-2
j_gene: TRBJ2-3
CDR3aa: CASSSQIGGTDTQYF

len: 15
v_gene: TRBV6-1
j_gene: TRBJ2-1
CDR3aa: CASSEMGSGYNEQFF

len: 12
v_gene: TRBV5-5
j_gene: TRBJ2-1
CDR3aa: CASSLGQNEQFF

len: 16
v_gene: TRBV4-3
j_gene: TRBJ2-2
CDR3aa: CASSQQEGRATGELFF

len: 13
v_gene: TRBV20-1
j_gene: TRBJ2-3
CDR3aa: CSARRQGTDTQYF

len: 12
v_gene: TRBV20-1
j_gene: TRBJ1-2
CDR3aa: CSAERGAWGYTF

len: 14
v_gene: TRBV2
j_gene: TRBJ2-3
CDR3aa: CASRQGWGTDTQYF

len: 17
v_gene: TRBV11-2
j_gene: TRBJ1-1
CDR3aa: CASSTGTAGIVNTEAFF

len: 15
v_gene: TRBV4-2
j_gene: TRBJ2-3
CDR3aa: CASSQQTIFGDTQYF

len: 17
v_gene: TRBV24-1
j_gene: TRBJ2-5
CDR3aa: CATSDLHGGFGQETQYF